This T cell receptor (beta chain) is drawn from a study of shared clonotypes between healthy human individuals. Looked up from germline, CDR1 is LGHNT and CDR2 is FRNRAP. There are 17 residues in the CDR3. The junction had 16 bases not matched to a gene; V was cut back by 3 bases and J by 9 bases. The repertoire was sequenced with immunoSEQ multiplex PCR; TCRdb's copy has only in-frame clones and lacks some. The data hold some 1,400,000 clones, with about 96% observed a single time. Sequences were obtained from naive CD4+ T cells sorted from blood. Subset in this sample: CD45RA+ positively selected. The chain is built from TRBV12-5 and TRBJ2-1, with 8 bases identical to TRBD2. The source is a man aged 30 to 39 in good health. CDR3 amino acids: CASGFLTGGPSPGEQFF. CDR3 sequence (DNA): TGTGCTAGTGGTTTCTTAACGGGAGGGCCTAGCCCCGGTGAGCAGTTCTTC.